This paragraph reports one TCR beta chain. TCRdb redid the calling of the 5' RACE reads with MiXCR, one entry per CDR3 protein. The table records 430,000 or so distinct CDR3 sequences, roughly 25% of them present only once. The data stem from a study of T-cell memory formation after mild COVID-19. Turning to the study itself: Among the donors, TCR clusters were largely specific to each donor.

Sequences were obtained from PBMCs or a T cell subset sorted from them (not recorded which). The sequence came from an adult woman who had mild COVID-19 (a few samples of this study predate the infection). Cell type and time point are not known.

The CDR3 spells CATEPGLAGGNEQFF. The CDR3 DNA reads as TGTGCCACCGAGCCGGGACTAGCGGGCGGCAATGAGCAGTTCTTC. The chain combines TRBV24-1 with TRBJ2-1; 12 bases align to TRBD2. V gave up 9 bases and J gave up 6 bases; unmatched junction bases: 8. Germline CDR1 and CDR2: KGHDR and SFDVKD. The length of the CDR3 is 15 residues.